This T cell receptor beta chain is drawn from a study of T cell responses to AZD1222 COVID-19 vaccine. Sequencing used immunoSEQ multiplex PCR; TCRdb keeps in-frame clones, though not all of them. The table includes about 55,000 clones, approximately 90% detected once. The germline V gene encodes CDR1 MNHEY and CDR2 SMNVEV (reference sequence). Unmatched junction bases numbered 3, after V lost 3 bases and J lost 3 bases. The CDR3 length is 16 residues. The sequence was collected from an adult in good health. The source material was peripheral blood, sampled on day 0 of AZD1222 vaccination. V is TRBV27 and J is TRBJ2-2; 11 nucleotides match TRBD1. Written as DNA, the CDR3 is TGTGCCAGCAGTTTTTGGACAGGGGGCGACACCGGGGAGCTGTTTTTT. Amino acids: CASSFWTGGDTGELFF.